This entry lists 17 T cell receptor beta chains sequenced from one sample in a study of blood T cell repertoires in COVID-19. Some clones are missing from TCRdb's copy, which holds only in-frame ones; the method was immunoSEQ multiplex PCR. The profile covers about 90,000 clones, with approximately 90% appearing a single time and around 2.5% taken by the ten largest. The source material was peripheral blood. The receptors stem from a human donor with active COVID-19. The donor label of this sample is uncertain.

The chain joins TRBV4-2 to TRBJ2-3; 13 positions agree with TRBD2. This CDR3 is 16 amino acids long. Germline loops: CDR1 LGHNA, CDR2 YNFKEQ. V dropped 2 bases and J dropped 8; count of bases not matched to a gene: 7. CDR3: CASSQLLAGGAGTQYF. The CDR3 DNA follows: TGTGCCAGCAGCCAACTACTAGCGGGGGGGGCGGGTACGCAGTATTTT.

Here the CDR3 DNA reads TGTGCCAGCAGTGAGAGGGCAGACGGTCAGCCCCAGCATTTT. Translation: CASSERADGQPQHF. The rearrangement links TRBV6-4 to TRBJ1-5, with no clear D. The V gene lost 3 bases and the J gene lost 6 bases, with 12 bases spanning the gap. The CDR3 consists of 14 residues. The germline V gene encodes CDR1 MRHNA and CDR2 SNTAGT.

V and J are TRBV10-2 and TRBJ2-7, with 12 bases aligning to TRBD2. Germline CDR1 and CDR2: WSHSY and SAAADI. Germline trimming cut 7 bases from V and 0 bases from J; bases unmatched to any gene: 7. This CDR3 is 16 amino acids long. In DNA, the CDR3 is TGCGCCAGCAAGACTAGCGGGGGAGCTAGCTCCTACGAGCAGTACTTC. Residues: CASKTSGGASSYEQYF.

The rearrangement uses TRBV25-1 and TRBJ2-3; D not resolved. Between the trimmed V and J ends, which lost 0 bases and 4 bases, there was a span of 11 bases. Germline V gives CDR1 MGHDK, CDR2 SYGVNS. The length of the CDR3 is 15 residues. This chain's CDR3 is CASSEYEVKADTQYF. CDR3 coding DNA: TGTGCCAGCAGTGAATACGAGGTCAAAGCAGATACGCAGTATTTT.

This chain connects TRBV5-1 to TRBJ2-3; 10 nucleotides line up with TRBD2. This CDR3 contains 17 residues. J was trimmed by 2 bases and V by 2 bases; bases with no gene match: 8. CDR1 and CDR2 from the germline V gene are SGHRS and YFSETQ. CDR3 sequence (DNA): TGCGCCAGCAGCTTCATAGGACTAGCGGAAATCACAGATACGCAGTATTTT. Its translation is CASSFIGLAEITDTQYF.

The gene calls are TRBV23-1 and TRBJ2-7; 9 nucleotides match TRBD1. TRBV23-1 is given ORF status, its function remaining uncertain. Trimming took 2 bases from V and 5 from J; bases not matched to a gene: 10. The CDR3 is 16 amino acids. This CDR3 reads CASSQPRQGGINEQYF. CDR3 DNA: TGCGCCAGCAGTCAACCCCGACAGGGGGGTATCAACGAGCAGTACTTC.

This chain connects TRBV19 to TRBJ1-5, with D possibly matching TRBD1 (6 bases). The CDR3 length is 16 residues. V was shortened by 10 bases and J by 4 bases, with 23 bases between the two germline ends. CDR1 LNHDA and CDR2 SQIVND come from the germline V gene (reference sequence). In DNA, the CDR3 is TGTGCCATTAAGCTTATCGTGACAGGAAGGAATCAGCCCCAGCATTTT. It encodes CAIKLIVTGRNQPQHF.

CDR3: CASSLLRTSGGTGELFF. CDR3 nucleotide sequence: TGTGCCAGCAGCTTACTCAGGACTAGCGGGGGGACCGGGGAGCTGTTTTTT. V usage is TRBV13 and J usage is TRBJ2-2, with TRBD2 matching 14 bases. This CDR3 has 17 amino acids. V trimming: 2 bases; J trimming: 5 bases; junction bases outside the gene matches: 4. Germline V gene lookup returns CDR1 PRHDT and CDR2 FYEKMQ (reference sequence).

The genes are TRBV6-4 and TRBJ1-1; the match to TRBD1 covers 8 bases. CDR1 MRHNA and CDR2 SNTAGT come from the germline V gene. This CDR3 has 17 amino acids. The V segment lost 6 bases and the J segment 1 base; nucleotides outside the gene matches: 13. The CDR3 loop reads CASRGTGRRDGNTEAFF. The DNA for the CDR3 is TGTGCCAGCAGAGGGACAGGTCGGCGTGATGGGAACACTGAAGCTTTCTTT.

The CDR3 loop reads CASSFRGYEQYF. The CDR3 DNA reads TGTGCCAGCAGCTTCCGGGGGTACGAGCAGTACTTC. The V gene is TRBV7-2, the J gene TRBJ2-7, with D maybe TRBD2 (6 bases). Germline V lookup: CDR1 SGHTA, CDR2 FQGNSA. The V end was cut by 3 bases, the J end by 4 bases, with 7 bases between. The CDR3 consists of 12 residues. Together with reference TRBV7-2 and TRBJ2-7, the CDR3 gives the full variable domain: GAGVSQSPSNKVTEKGKDVELRCDPISGHTALYWYRQSLGQGLEFLIYFQGNSAPDKSGLPSDRFSAERTGGSVSTLTIQRTQQEDSAVYLCASSFRGYEQYFGPGTRLTVT.

The CDR3 nucleotides read TGCGCCAGCAGTCCAAGGGGTCATGAGCAGTTCTTC. Translation gives CASSPRGHEQFF. The chain has TRBV4-1 and TRBJ2-1; a weak D match, TRBD1 (5 bases). The germline V and J ends were trimmed by 6 bases and 8 bases, with 11 bases remaining between them. Per the germline V gene, CDR1 is MGHRA and CDR2 is YSYEKL. The CDR3 is 12 amino acids.

This sequence joins TRBV6-2 or TRBV6-3 and TRBJ2-7; tentative D call: TRBD2 (6 bases). Germline lookup yields CDR1 MNHEY and CDR2 SVGEGT. The CDR3 is 14 amino acids. V was shortened by 1 base and J by 4 bases, with 11 bases between the two germline ends. The CDR3 coding sequence is TGTGCCAGCAGTTACTATTCCGGGAGATACGAGCAGTACTTC. It encodes CASSYYSGRYEQYF.

V gene TRBV6-5 combines with J gene TRBJ1-2, with no clear D. The germline V and J ends were trimmed by 2 bases and 8 bases, with 12 bases remaining between them. There are 13 residues in the CDR3. Germline V lookup: CDR1 MNHEY, CDR2 SVGAGI. In DNA form, the CDR3 reads TGTGCCAGCAGTTACACCAGATCGGAGGGCTACACCTTC. Translated: CASSYTRSEGYTF.

V and J are TRBV3-1 (or the pseudogene TRBV3-2) and TRBJ2-2; a possible D gene is TRBD2 (6 bases). Germline V gene lookup returns CDR1 LGHDT and CDR2 YNNKEL (reference sequence). Deletions cut 0 bases from V and 1 base from J, with 12 bases between. This CDR3 has 17 amino acids. CDR3 sequence (DNA): TGTGCCAGCAGCCAAGAATCCGGCGGGGTGAACACCGGGGAGCTGTTTTTT. It is translated as CASSQESGGVNTGELFF.

This chain joins TRBV2 and TRBJ2-3, with 8 nucleotides matching TRBD2. J lost 1 base, V lost 8 bases, and 5 bases had no gene match. Germline loops: CDR1 SNHLY, CDR2 FYNNEI. This CDR3 contains 14 residues. CDR3 residues: CASGSGGRTDTQYF. CDR3 DNA sequence: TGTGCCAGCGGGAGCGGGGGTCGCACAGATACGCAGTATTTT.

This chain links TRBV6-5 with TRBJ1-1; tentatively, D is TRBD1 (5 bases). Looked up from germline, CDR1 is MNHEY and CDR2 is SVGAGI. The CDR3 has 14 amino acids. V was pared by 4 bases and J by 5 bases, with 14 bases between. CDR3 protein: CASSFLGGGTEAFF. Here the CDR3 DNA reads TGTGCCAGCAGTTTCCTGGGGGGGGGAACTGAAGCTTTCTTT.

In this sample, this clone turned up once. Other DNA sequences within the sample encode an identical CDR3. This sequence joins TRBV5-1 and TRBJ1-1; 11 bases align to TRBD1. V lost 4 bases to trimming and J lost 2 bases; unmatched junction nucleotides: 7. CDR1 and CDR2 (germline): SGHRS, YFSETQ. The CDR3 runs to 16 residues. This chain's CDR3 is CASSLGQGVGNTEAFF. DNA of the CDR3: TGCGCCAGCAGCCTGGGACAGGGGGTTGGCAACACTGAAGCTTTCTTT.